A selection of T cell receptor beta chains follows, all from one sample in a study of blood T cell repertoires in COVID-19. Clones were sequenced by immunoSEQ multiplex PCR, and TCRdb holds only the in-frame ones, with some missing. The sample lists roughly 280,000 clones; approximately 90% were seen once. Specimen: PBMCs or T cells enriched from blood (not recorded which). These receptor sequences come from a man aged 35 to 55 who had been exposed to COVID-19. Both conserved end residues are part of each CDR3. The order of the fields is J gene, V gene, D gene, clone size, CDR3 DNA, CDR3 protein. D genes are given only for firm matches. Not all rows give a size; the values are once, few, many and, for expanded clones, a class.

J: TRBJ2-1
V: TRBV9
D: TRBD2
size: NA
DNA: TGTGCCAGCAGATCGACTAGCGGGGATGATGAGCAGTTCTTC
CDR3: CASRSTSGDDEQFF

J: TRBJ2-1
V: TRBV7-3
D: TRBD2
size: NA
DNA: TGTGCCAGCAGCTTGGGGCTAGCGGCTTTCAATGAGCAGTTCTTC
CDR3: CASSLGLAAFNEQFF

J: TRBJ2-1
V: TRBV6-2/TRBV6-3
D: TRBD2
size: NA
DNA: TGTGCCAGCAGTTACACCACTAGCGGGAGGGCCCATGAGCAGTTCTTC
CDR3: CASSYTTSGRAHEQFF

J: TRBJ1-2
V: TRBV27
D: NA
size: NA
DNA: TGTGCCAGCAGCCGCGATGAGATGTATGGCTACACCTTC
CDR3: CASSRDEMYGYTF

J: TRBJ2-1
V: TRBV5-1
D: TRBD2
size: once
DNA: TGCGCCAGCAGCCCCGGACTAGCGGGAGGGCCCGTTAATGAGCAGTTCTTC
CDR3: CASSPGLAGGPVNEQFF

J: TRBJ2-2
V: TRBV19
D: TRBD1
size: NA
DNA: TGTGCCAGTAGTAGGAGTGGACAGGGGATCGGGGAGCTGTTTTTT
CDR3: CASSRSGQGIGELFF

J: TRBJ1-2
V: TRBV19
D: NA
size: NA
DNA: TGTGCCAGTAGCGCGGGGGGCTATGGCTACACCTTC
CDR3: CASSAGGYGYTF

J: TRBJ1-5
V: TRBV6-2/TRBV6-3
D: NA
size: NA
DNA: TGTGCCAGCACCCCCGGGATGCTTGGAGATCAGCCCCAGCATTTT
CDR3: CASTPGMLGDQPQHF

J: TRBJ2-7
V: TRBV14
D: NA
size: NA
DNA: TGTGCCAGCAGCCAAGATCTGGGCCCGGGGGAGCAGTACTTC
CDR3: CASSQDLGPGEQYF

J: TRBJ2-7
V: TRBV10-3
D: TRBD2
size: NA
DNA: TGTGCCATCAGTGAGGGGACTAGCGGGAGGGGTGAGCAGTACTTC
CDR3: CAISEGTSGRGEQYF

J: TRBJ1-2
V: TRBV28
D: TRBD1
size: NA
DNA: TGTGCCAGCAGCCGGGACAGGGGAAAAAGAAACTATGGCTACACCTTC
CDR3: CASSRDRGKRNYGYTF

J: TRBJ1-1
V: TRBV21-1
D: NA
size: NA
DNA: TGTGCCAGCAGCAAAGGTCCAGGGGCCATGAACACTGAAGCTTTCTTT
CDR3: CASSKGPGAMNTEAFF

J: TRBJ2-7
V: TRBV6-2/TRBV6-3
D: NA
size: NA
DNA: TGTGCCAGCAGTTACGGGGGGGGCCTTACCCCCTACGAGCAGTACTTC
CDR3: CASSYGGGLTPYEQYF

J: TRBJ1-1
V: TRBV5-1
D: NA
size: NA
DNA: TGCGCCAGCAGCTTGGAAAGTGGGGGCCTGGGTGCGGACACTGAAGCTTTCTTT
CDR3: CASSLESGGLGADTEAFF

J: TRBJ2-3
V: TRBV15
D: NA
size: NA
DNA: TGTGCCACCAGCAGAGTCAGGGAAGGTGGTACAGATACGCAGTATTTT
CDR3: CATSRVREGGTDTQYF

J: TRBJ2-1
V: TRBV18
D: NA
size: NA
DNA: TGTGCCAGCTCACTAAAAAACACCCTCGGGTCCTACAATGAGCAGTTCTTC
CDR3: CASSLKNTLGSYNEQFF

J: TRBJ1-2
V: TRBV14
D: TRBD1
size: NA
DNA: TGTGCCAGCAGCCCGGACAGGAACTATGGCTACACCTTC
CDR3: CASSPDRNYGYTF

J: TRBJ1-4
V: TRBV5-4
D: TRBD1
size: NA
DNA: TGTGCCAGCAACGACAGGGGAACTAATGAAAAACTGTTTTTT
CDR3: CASNDRGTNEKLFF

J: TRBJ2-3
V: TRBV28
D: NA
size: NA
DNA: TGTGCCAGCAGTTTTCCAGCGGGTGATGTCACAGATACGCAGTATTTT
CDR3: CASSFPAGDVTDTQYF

J: TRBJ2-1
V: TRBV18
D: TRBD1
size: once
DNA: TGTGCCAGCTCACCTAAGGACAGGAGCTCCTACAATGAGCAGTTCTTC
CDR3: CASSPKDRSSYNEQFF

J: TRBJ2-7
V: TRBV5-3
D: TRBD1
size: NA
DNA: TGTGCCAGAAGCTTGTCCGGGACAGGGGACTCCTACGAGCAGTACTTC
CDR3: CARSLSGTGDSYEQYF

J: TRBJ1-1
V: TRBV7-9
D: NA
size: NA
DNA: TGTGCCAGCAGTTTCCAGGGTTCTGAAGCTTTCTTT
CDR3: CASSFQGSEAFF

J: TRBJ2-1
V: TRBV15
D: TRBD2
size: NA
DNA: TGTGCCACCAGCAGAGATGGGACTAGCGGTGAGCAGTTCTTC
CDR3: CATSRDGTSGEQFF

J: TRBJ2-1
V: TRBV6-1
D: NA
size: once
DNA: TGTGCCAGCAGTGAAGAGACAAGCTACAATGAGCAGTTCTTC
CDR3: CASSEETSYNEQFF

J: TRBJ2-1
V: TRBV21-1
D: NA
size: NA
DNA: TGTGCCAGCAGCAAACCTTCCGGACTAAATAACAATGAGCAGTTCTTC
CDR3: CASSKPSGLNNNEQFF

J: TRBJ1-2
V: TRBV30
D: NA
size: NA
DNA: TGTGCCTGGAGTGTACAAATTAACTATGGCTACACCTTC
CDR3: CAWSVQINYGYTF

J: TRBJ2-7
V: TRBV2
D: TRBD2
size: NA
DNA: TGTGCCAGCAGAACGGCCCTAGCGGGAGGGACCTACGAGCAGTACTTC
CDR3: CASRTALAGGTYEQYF

J: TRBJ2-1
V: TRBV19
D: NA
size: NA
DNA: TGTGCCAGTAATAGGCCTGGGAGCTCCTACAATGAGCAGTTCTTC
CDR3: CASNRPGSSYNEQFF

J: TRBJ2-3
V: TRBV7-2
D: NA
size: NA
DNA: TGTGCCAGCAGCTTAGGCGGGGGACACTACACAGATACGCAGTATTTT
CDR3: CASSLGGGHYTDTQYF

J: TRBJ2-7
V: TRBV7-9
D: NA
size: NA
DNA: TGTGCCAGCAGCTTAGACCGAGGTGAGCAGTACTTC
CDR3: CASSLDRGEQYF

J: TRBJ2-7
V: TRBV11-2
D: NA
size: NA
DNA: TGTGCCAGCAGCTTAGAGGCAGTCTCCTACGAGCAGTACTTC
CDR3: CASSLEAVSYEQYF

J: TRBJ2-7
V: TRBV10-2
D: TRBD2
size: NA
DNA: TGCGCCAGCAGTGACCGACTAGCGGGAGACTTTTACGAGCAGTACTTC
CDR3: CASSDRLAGDFYEQYF

J: TRBJ2-2
V: TRBV19
D: TRBD1
size: NA
DNA: TGTGCCAGTAGTATATTTGGTGAGACAGGGCGGACCGGGGAGCTGTTTTTT
CDR3: CASSIFGETGRTGELFF

J: TRBJ1-2
V: TRBV10-3
D: NA
size: NA
DNA: TGTGCCATCAGTGAGACTGCTAACTATGGCTACACCTTC
CDR3: CAISETANYGYTF

J: TRBJ2-2
V: TRBV5-1
D: TRBD1
size: NA
DNA: TGCGCCAGCAGCATACGGACAGGGAACACCGGGGAGCTGTTTTTT
CDR3: CASSIRTGNTGELFF

J: TRBJ2-6
V: TRBV28
D: NA
size: once
DNA: TGTGCCAGCAGTTCCTTATTTGGAGTCAACTCTGGGGCCAACGTCCTGACTTTC
CDR3: CASSSLFGVNSGANVLTF

J: TRBJ2-1
V: TRBV15
D: NA
size: NA
DNA: TGTGCCACCAGCAGAGATCTGGGCAGGACCTACAATGAGCAGTTCTTC
CDR3: CATSRDLGRTYNEQFF

J: TRBJ2-2
V: TRBV5-6
D: NA
size: NA
DNA: TGTGCCAGCAGCTTACCAACGATGCCGGGGCTGTTTTTT
CDR3: CASSLPTMPGLFF

J: TRBJ1-4
V: TRBV9
D: TRBD1
size: NA
DNA: TGTGCCAGCAGCGTAGGGGGACAGGGGATGAAAAAACTGTTTTTT
CDR3: CASSVGGQGMKKLFF

J: TRBJ1-1
V: TRBV14
D: TRBD1
size: NA
DNA: TGTGCCAGCAGCCAGCGGACAGGGCCTAGCGCTGAAGCTTTCTTT
CDR3: CASSQRTGPSAEAFF

J: TRBJ1-1
V: TRBV4-1
D: TRBD1
size: NA
DNA: TGCGCCAGCAGCCCGGGACAGGGGGCGTTTTTCACTGAAGCTTTCTTT
CDR3: CASSPGQGAFFTEAFF

J: TRBJ1-5
V: TRBV19
D: TRBD1
size: NA
DNA: TGTGCCAGTAGTATTTGGTACGGCAGGGGGAATCAGCCCCAGCATTTT
CDR3: CASSIWYGRGNQPQHF

J: TRBJ2-7
V: TRBV30
D: TRBD1
size: NA
DNA: TGTGCCTGGAGTGCCGGACAGGGGGCTCATTACGAGCAGTACTTC
CDR3: CAWSAGQGAHYEQYF

J: TRBJ2-7
V: TRBV7-6
D: NA
size: NA
DNA: TGTGCCAGCAGCCCGGACAGCCTCTACGAGCAGTACTTC
CDR3: CASSPDSLYEQYF

J: TRBJ1-4
V: TRBV4-1
D: TRBD1
size: NA
DNA: TGCGCCAGCAGCCAAGGATTCATACAGGGGCATGAAAAACTGTTTTTT
CDR3: CASSQGFIQGHEKLFF

J: TRBJ1-1
V: TRBV7-9
D: NA
size: NA
DNA: TGTGCCAGCAGTCGCCGGGACACACTAAACACTGAAGCTTTCTTT
CDR3: CASSRRDTLNTEAFF